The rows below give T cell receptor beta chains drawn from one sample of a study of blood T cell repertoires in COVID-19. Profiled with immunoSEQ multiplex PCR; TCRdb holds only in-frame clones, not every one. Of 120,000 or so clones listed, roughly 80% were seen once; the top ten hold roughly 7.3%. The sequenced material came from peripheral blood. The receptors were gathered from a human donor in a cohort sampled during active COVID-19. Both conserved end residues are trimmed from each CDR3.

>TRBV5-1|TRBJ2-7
ASSIGTGTLEQY
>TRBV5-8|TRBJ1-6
ASSHPGRGSPLH
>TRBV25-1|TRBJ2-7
ASSLSGDSTYEQY
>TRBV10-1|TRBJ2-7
ASSVAESYEQY
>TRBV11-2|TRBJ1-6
ASSLAGFGGNSPLH
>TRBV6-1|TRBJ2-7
ASSEKGRSGGPTYEQY
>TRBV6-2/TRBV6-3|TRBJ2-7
ASSLLPGTGIPYEQY
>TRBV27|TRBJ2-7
ASSSQGYEQY
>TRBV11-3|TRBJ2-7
ASSLEGSSYEQY
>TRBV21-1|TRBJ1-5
ASTWGESAQPQH
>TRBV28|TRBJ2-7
ASSPGLAGAYEQY
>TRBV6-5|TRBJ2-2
ASSPRSRDTGELF
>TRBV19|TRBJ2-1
ASSGSGSSYNEQF
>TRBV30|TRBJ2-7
AWRGGQKNPNVYEQY
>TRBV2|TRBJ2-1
ASNSAPGVEQF
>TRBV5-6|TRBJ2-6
ASSWWGAGANVLT
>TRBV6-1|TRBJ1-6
ASSESGGGRNSPLH
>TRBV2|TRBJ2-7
ASSEHPAYEQY
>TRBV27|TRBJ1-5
ASSGTGVGSNQPQH
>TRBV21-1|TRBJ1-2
ASSKLSVNYGYT
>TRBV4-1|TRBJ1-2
ASQYTRENYGYT
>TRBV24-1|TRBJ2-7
ARKTRDYSYEQY
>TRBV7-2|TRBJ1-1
ASSRLTDMSGF
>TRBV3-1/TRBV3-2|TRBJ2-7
ASSQIAGPYEQY
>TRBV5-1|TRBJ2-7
ASSLVRTGSSYEQY
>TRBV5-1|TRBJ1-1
ASSLGASNTEAF
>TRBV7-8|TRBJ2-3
ASSLVQGAQY
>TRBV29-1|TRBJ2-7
SVGGQGTHEQY
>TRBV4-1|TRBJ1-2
ASSLDKSDYGYT
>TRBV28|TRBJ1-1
ASSLHRWGVTTEAF
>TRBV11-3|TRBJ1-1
ASSSFPGQVRFTEAF
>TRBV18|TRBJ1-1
ASSPRRQGPGGTEAF
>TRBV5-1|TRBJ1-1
ASSLEDGAEAF
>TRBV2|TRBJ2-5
ASSGVGTEETQY
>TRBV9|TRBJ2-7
ASSVVGGEQY
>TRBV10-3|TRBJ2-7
AISEPTGTYEQY
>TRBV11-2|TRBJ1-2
ASSLGQGGFGYT
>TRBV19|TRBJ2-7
ASKEGKSYEQY
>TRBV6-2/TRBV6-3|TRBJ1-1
ASSYSTFTADTEAF
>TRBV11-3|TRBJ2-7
ASSLGTLTSSYEQY
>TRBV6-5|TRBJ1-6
ASSTGRENSPLH
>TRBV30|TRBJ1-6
AWSPRGRSPLH
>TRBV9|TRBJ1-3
ASSVGGGQGIGNTIY
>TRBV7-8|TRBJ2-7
ASSLDRATEQY